The 13 T cell receptor beta chains given below trace back to one sample, sequenced in a study of immune cell composition in non-small cell lung cancer. Normal lung was sampled as far from the tumour as possible, at least 3 cm. Here immunoSEQ multiplex PCR was the method, and the copy in TCRdb shows in-frame clones only, minus some. The sample contains 2,500 to 4,000 clones, over 65% of which appear only once. Sequenced material: non-adjacent lung tissue. These receptors all come from a human donor with non-small cell lung cancer. The donor label of this sample is uncertain.

The rearrangement uses TRBV2 and TRBJ1-4, with a tentative D call TRBD1 (5 bases). V lost 2 bases, J lost 7 bases, and 14 bases lay in between. Germline V gene lookup returns CDR1 SNHLY and CDR2 FYNNEI. The CDR3 is made up of 15 amino acids. The CDR3 here is CASSETGSSGEKLFF. The DNA for the CDR3 is TGTGCCAGCAGTGAAACAGGTTCGAGTGGTGAAAAACTGTTTTTT.

The V call is TRBV14, the J call TRBJ2-3, with 9 bases matching TRBD2. There are 17 residues in the CDR3. V lost 0 bases, J lost 2 bases, and 6 bases stayed unmatched. The V gene's germline CDR1 is SGHDN and CDR2 FVKESK. Here the CDR3 DNA reads TGTGCCAGCAGCCAAGAGGGCGGGAGGGCGCACACAGATACGCAGTATTTT. Translating gives CASSQEGGRAHTDTQYF.

The genes are TRBV4-2 and TRBJ2-5; TRBD2 agrees at 15 bases. Per the germline V gene, CDR1 is LGHNA and CDR2 is YNFKEQ. J lost 4 bases, V lost 4 bases, and 7 bases had no gene match. This CDR3 is built from 17 residues. The CDR3 reads CASSPGLAGGYGETQYF. In DNA, the CDR3 is TGTGCCAGCAGCCCGGGACTAGCGGGAGGTTATGGAGAGACCCAGTACTTC.

A few counts support this clone. The chain joins TRBV29-1 to TRBJ2-7; D remains unclear. CDR3 length: 11 residues. The V gene's germline CDR1 is SQVTM and CDR2 ANQGSEA. Trimming pared 3 bases from V and 2 bases from J, leaving 5 bases between. CDR3 sequence reads: CSVDRTYEQYF. The CDR3 nucleotides are TGCAGCGTTGACAGAACCTACGAGCAGTACTTC.

This chain links TRBV18 with TRBJ2-1; possibly TRBD1 for D (6 bases). This CDR3 is 15 amino acids long. CDR1 is KGHSH, CDR2 LQKENI, per germline. Between the trimmed V and J ends, which lost 3 bases and 5 bases, there was a span of 14 bases. This chain's CDR3 is CASSPSQGRNNEQFF. The CDR3 DNA reads as TGTGCCAGCTCACCTTCACAGGGAAGGAACAATGAGCAGTTCTTC.

The gene calls are TRBV6-1 and TRBJ2-7; TRBD1 might be the D (6 bases). The CDR3 loop spans 14 amino acids. Germline CDR1 is MNHNS and CDR2 is SASEGT. V lost 6 bases to trimming and J lost 2 bases, with 14 bases between them. This CDR3 is CASSRQDVTYEQYF. The CDR3 DNA reads as TGTGCCAGCAGCCGACAGGACGTAACCTACGAGCAGTACTTC.

This clone has only a few counts. The chain joins TRBV9 to TRBJ2-1, with D tentatively TRBD2 (6 bases). Per the germline V gene, CDR1 is SGDLS and CDR2 is YYNGEE. The germline V and J ends were trimmed by 4 bases and 6 bases, with 17 bases remaining between them. The CDR3 is 15 residues long. CDR3 sequence reads: CASSFGTLGRNEQFF. CDR3 in DNA: TGTGCCAGCAGCTTCGGGACTTTGGGACGCAATGAGCAGTTCTTC.

CDR3 DNA sequence: TGTGCCAGCAGCTTAGGGACAGGGTTCGACGAGCAGTACTTC. Its protein product is CASSLGTGFDEQYF. This chain uses TRBV7-2 with TRBJ2-7, with TRBD1 matching 8 bases. Per the germline V gene, CDR1 is SGHTA and CDR2 is FQGNSA. The CDR3 is 14 amino acids. J lost 5 bases, V lost 1 base, and 4 bases had no gene match.

This chain connects TRBV5-3 to TRBJ2-2, with TRBD2 matching 11 bases. TRBV5-3 falls under the ORF class, with uncertain function. The CDR3 consists of 16 residues. The V segment lost 4 bases and the J segment 2 bases; nucleotides outside the gene matches: 4. Here the CDR3 DNA reads TGTGCCAGAAGCAGTAGCGGGAGGGTAAACACCGGGGAGCTGTTTTTT. Translating it yields CARSSSGRVNTGELFF.

The CDR3: CASSLLAGGELFF. The CDR3 DNA is TGCGCCAGCAGCTTACTAGCGGGCGGGGAGCTGTTTTTT. The genes are TRBV5-1 and TRBJ2-2; 9 nucleotides match TRBD2. The length of the CDR3 is 13 residues. CDR1 SGHRS and CDR2 YFSETQ come from the germline V gene. The ends lost 2 bases at V and 7 bases at J; junction bases unmatched: 0.

This chain connects TRBV27 to TRBJ2-1; no clear D gene. The CDR3 loop spans 13 amino acids. V was pared by 6 bases and J by 0 bases, with 6 bases between. The germline CDR1 and CDR2 sequences are MNHEY and SMNVEV (reference sequence). CDR3: CASSRSSYNEQFF. In DNA, the CDR3 is TGTGCCAGCAGCCGTAGCTCCTACAATGAGCAGTTCTTC.

The rearrangement uses TRBV9 and TRBJ2-5, with TRBD1 matching 11 bases. The ends lost 4 bases at V and 7 bases at J; junction bases unmatched: 6. CDR1 SGDLS and CDR2 YYNGEE come from the germline V gene. The CDR3 consists of 14 residues. The CDR3 DNA sequence: TGTGCCAGCAGCATAGGACAGGGGGCGGTGACCCAGTACTTC. Translation gives CASSIGQGAVTQYF.

V gene TRBV6-6 combines with J gene TRBJ2-2, with D possibly TRBD1 on 6 matching bases. The germline CDR1 and CDR2 sequences are MNHNY and SVGAGI (reference sequence). Trimming cost V 6 bases and J 2 bases, with 13 bases left between them. This CDR3 is 15 amino acids long. This chain's CDR3 is CASRAGDLNTGELFF. The CDR3 DNA reads TGTGCCAGCAGAGCAGGGGATTTAAACACCGGGGAGCTGTTTTTT.